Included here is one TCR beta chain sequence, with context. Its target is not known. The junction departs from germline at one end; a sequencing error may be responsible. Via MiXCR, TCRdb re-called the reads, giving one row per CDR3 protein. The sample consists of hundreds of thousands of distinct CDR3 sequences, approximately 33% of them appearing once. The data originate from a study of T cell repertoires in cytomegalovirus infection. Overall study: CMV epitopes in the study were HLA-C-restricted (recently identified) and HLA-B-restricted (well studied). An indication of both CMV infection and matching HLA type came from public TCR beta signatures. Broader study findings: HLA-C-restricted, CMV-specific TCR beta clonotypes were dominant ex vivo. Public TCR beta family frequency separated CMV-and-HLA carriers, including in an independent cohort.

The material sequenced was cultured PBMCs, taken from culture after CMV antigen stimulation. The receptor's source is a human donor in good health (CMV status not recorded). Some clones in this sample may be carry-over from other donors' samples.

The CDR3 DNA follows: TGTGCCAGCAGCCTAGATTTGGGGTGGAACACCGGGGAGCTGTTTTTT. Its translation: CASSLDLGWNTGELFF. V gene TRBV11-2 combines with J gene TRBJ2-2; D unresolved. The germline gives CDR1 SGHAT, CDR2 FQNNGV. This CDR3 has 16 residues.